The 10 T cell receptor beta chains presented below share a single source sample, sequenced in a study of Graves' ophthalmopathy and Graves' hyperthyroidism. Investigators amplified TCR beta CDR3 regions from RNA transcripts. A first-round RT-PCR used HTBI primers, followed by a second-round multiplex PCR. TCRdb re-analysed the multiplex PCR reads in MiXCR, keeping a single row per CDR3 protein. The repertoire includes under 350,000 distinct CDR3 sequences, 17% of them detected once, and roughly 12% sits in the top ten. Sequencing used peripheral blood. The source of these receptors is an adult man with Graves' ophthalmopathy.

This clonotype was counted many times. This rearrangement joins TRBV7-9 to TRBJ2-7; tentatively, D is TRBD2 (7 bases). Trimming removed 5 bases from V and 2 bases from J, with 16 bases in between. This CDR3 spans 15 amino acids. Germline CDR1 reads SEHNR; CDR2 reads FQNEAQ (reference sequence). The DNA for the CDR3 is TGTGCCAGCAGCCCCGAGGGGGGGTGGACCTACGAGCAGTACTTC. Amino acids: CASSPEGGWTYEQYF.

This clonotype has ten or more counts. The genes are TRBV25-1 and TRBJ1-6; 7 bases line up with TRBD1. Losses at the gene ends were 6 bases for V and 9 bases for J; bases not matched to a gene: 11. This CDR3 is built from 15 residues. The germline V gene encodes CDR1 MGHDK and CDR2 SYGVNS. The CDR3, as DNA: TGTGCCAGCAGCACCACAGGGGTCTGGGGTTCACCCCTCCACTTT. Amino acid sequence: CASSTTGVWGSPLHF.

This clonotype was picked up many times. The V and J genes are TRBV7-8 and TRBJ1-4; 8 bases map to TRBD1. The CDR3 sequence is 14 residues long. The trim removed 3 bases at V and 6 bases at J, leaving 3 bases unmatched. From germline, CDR1 is SGHVS and CDR2 FQNEAQ. The CDR3 reads CASSFGQGHEKLFF. The DNA of the CDR3 is TGTGCCAGCAGCTTCGGACAGGGTCATGAAAAACTGTTTTTT.

This clonotype came up many times. The chain combines TRBV12-3 or TRBV12-4 with TRBJ1-5; D uncertain. Trimming took 5 bases from V and 2 from J, leaving 16 bases between them. The CDR3 covers 16 residues. Written as DNA, the CDR3 is TGTGCCAGCAGTCCGGCGGGTCTCGGGGGCAATCAGCCCCAGCATTTT. This codes for CASSPAGLGGNQPQHF.

The sample holds a few counts of this clonotype. The J gene is TRBJ2-7, the V gene TRBV4-1; D might be TRBD2 (8 bases). Germline V gene lookup returns CDR1 MGHRA and CDR2 YSYEKL. Trimming stripped 2 bases from V and 6 bases from J, with 17 bases between. The CDR3 is 15 amino acids. The CDR3 DNA sequence: TGCGCCAGCAGCCAAAACCGGGACAGCGGGGGCGAGCAGTACTTC. Residues: CASSQNRDSGGEQYF.

This clonotype was detected many times. This chain connects TRBV30 to TRBJ2-5, with D possibly being TRBD1 (5 bases). CDR1 and CDR2 (germline): GTSNPN, SVGIG (reference sequence). The CDR3 sequence is 15 residues long. Trimming removed 3 bases at V and 1 base at J, with 15 bases between. This CDR3 is CAWSPLDRPQETQYF. Here the CDR3 DNA reads TGTGCCTGGAGCCCCCTAGACAGACCCCAAGAGACCCAGTACTTC.

This clonotype appeared many times. The chain recombines TRBV11-2 with TRBJ2-5; D call uncertain. Trimming cost V 1 base and J 5 bases, with 14 bases left between them. Germline V gene lookup returns CDR1 SGHAT and CDR2 FQNNGV. The CDR3 loop spans 15 amino acids. CDR3 nucleotide sequence: TGTGCCAGCAGCTTAGGACCGGGTAGCCAGGAGACCCAGTACTTC. Residues: CASSLGPGSQETQYF.

Ten or more counts support this clonotype. This rearrangement joins TRBV4-1 to TRBJ2-7, with TRBD2 matching 7 bases. CDR1 is MGHRA and CDR2 is YSYEKL in the germline V gene. V dropped 3 bases and J dropped 3; count of bases not matched to a gene: 5. The CDR3 is 14 amino acids. The CDR3: CASSHGGEGYEQYF. CDR3 DNA: TGCGCCAGCAGCCATGGAGGGGAGGGCTACGAGCAGTACTTC.

This clonotype was detected ten times or more. The chain is built from TRBV6-1 and TRBJ2-2; maybe TRBD2 (6 bases). Germline V lookup: CDR1 MNHNS, CDR2 SASEGT. CDR3 size: 14 residues. V lost 6 bases and J 5 bases, leaving 13 bases between the germline ends. CDR3 in amino acids: CASSGTGSTGELFF. The CDR3, as DNA: TGTGCCAGCAGCGGGACCGGGAGTACCGGGGAGCTGTTTTTT.

This clonotype was counted ten times or more. The CDR3 sequence: CATSDFRDSGANVLTF. The CDR3 DNA reads TGTGCCACCAGTGATTTTCGTGACTCTGGGGCCAACGTCCTGACTTTC. This sequence joins TRBV24-1 and TRBJ2-6, with D hard to call. The CDR3 runs to 16 residues. CDR1 is KGHDR and CDR2 is SFDVKD in the germline V gene. Deletions cut 1 base from V and 0 bases from J, with 6 bases between.